This T cell receptor (beta chain) was retrieved from a study of control samples from healthy donors and cancer patients. Clones were sequenced by immunoSEQ multiplex PCR, and TCRdb holds only the in-frame ones, with some missing. The sample shows about 3,000 clones, roughly 93% of them seen only once. Trimming pared 3 bases from V and 6 bases from J, leaving 11 bases between. Per the germline V gene, CDR1 is MDHEN and CDR2 is SYDVKM. CDR3 length: 13 residues. The origin of this receptor is a man aged 65-85 years with lung cancer. This rearrangement joins TRBV28 to TRBJ1-1; D perhaps matches TRBD1 (5 bases). The material sequenced was PBMCs. CDR3 DNA sequence: TGTGCCAGCAGTTTTCGGGGCGGGGCTGAAGCTTTCTTT. Its protein product is CASSFRGGAEAFF.